Each of the 24 T cell receptor beta chains below was sequenced from the same sample in a study of neurological immune-mediated disorders. TCRdb reprocessed the 5' RACE reads with MiXCR, giving one entry per CDR3 protein. Of 55,000 to 70,000 distinct CDR3 sequences listed, roughly a tenth are singletons. This sample's time point: longitudinal time-point 1 (baseline). Sequencing was done on a sample of PBMCs. All receptors come from a male donor with HTLV-1-associated myelopathy (HAM/TSP).

This clonotype is classed as medium-sized. The chain recombines TRBV13 with TRBJ1-5; 11 bases align to TRBD1. Germline V gene lookup returns CDR1 PRHDT and CDR2 FYEKMQ (reference sequence). The length of the CDR3 is 15 residues. Germline trimming cut 3 bases from V and 8 bases from J; bases unmatched to any gene: 6. The DNA of the CDR3 is TGTGCCAGCAGCTTGGGGACAGGGGGGTCGAAGCCCCAGCATTTT. Translation gives CASSLGTGGSKPQHF.

In this sample, this clonotype turned up many times. This chain connects TRBV28 to TRBJ1-1; the D is unclear. The CDR3 spans 15 residues. Deletions cut 5 bases from V and 0 bases from J, with 13 bases between. Germline CDR1 reads MDHEN; CDR2 reads SYDVKM. DNA for the CDR3: TGTGCCAGCAGTCTACAGCTTATCATGAACACTGAAGCTTTCTTT. It specifies CASSLQLIMNTEAFF. Using reference TRBV28 and TRBJ1-1 for the parts outside the CDR3, the full variable domain is DVKVTQSSRYLVKRTGEKVFLECVQDMDHENMFWYRQDPGLGLRLIYFSYDVKMKEKGDIPEGYSVSREKKERFSLILESASTNQTSMYLCASSLQLIMNTEAFFGQGTRLTVV.

This clonotype was seen ten or more times. The gene calls are TRBV5-1 and TRBJ2-3, with 8 positions matching TRBD2. The length of the CDR3 is 14 residues. CDR1 SGHRS and CDR2 YFSETQ come from the germline V gene. V gave up 5 bases and J gave up 2 bases; unmatched junction bases: 4. The CDR3: CASRLAGNTDTQYF. In DNA form, the CDR3 reads TGCGCCAGCAGATTAGCGGGGAACACAGATACGCAGTATTTT.

This clonotype was found many times. J is TRBJ1-2 and V is TRBV6-1; D is unresolved. Trimming removed 4 bases at V and 8 bases at J, with 14 bases between. Per the germline V gene, CDR1 is MNHNS and CDR2 is SASEGT. This CDR3 has 13 residues. The CDR3 nucleotides are TGTGCCAGCAGTGCGGCCGCAATGGGAGGCTACACCTTC. Translation: CASSAAAMGGYTF.

This clonotype was seen repeatedly, ten times or more. The V gene is TRBV20-1, the J gene TRBJ2-2, with a weak D call TRBD2 (7 bases). The ends were cut back, 3 bases at V and 0 bases at J, with 14 bases in the middle. The CDR3 has 16 residues. CDR1 is DFQATT, CDR2 SNEGSKA, per germline (reference sequence). The CDR3 spells CSASIGGGPNTGELFF. Here the CDR3 DNA reads TGCAGTGCTAGTATTGGGGGGGGCCCGAACACCGGGGAGCTGTTTTTT.

On this clonotype itself: This may come from a read error, since a much larger clone is one base off. The rearrangement uses TRBV20-1 and TRBJ1-5, with D unresolved. V lost 2 bases and J lost 3, with 8 bases in between. Germline values: CDR1 DFQATT, CDR2 SNEGSKA (reference sequence). The CDR3 runs to 13 residues. This CDR3 is CSARLEDNQPQHF. The CDR3 nucleotides read TGCAGTGCTAGACTGGAAGACAATCAGCCCCAGCATTTT.

This clonotype appeared many times. This chain uses TRBV20-1 with TRBJ2-1, with 7 bases that match TRBD2. Germline V gives CDR1 DFQATT, CDR2 SNEGSKA (reference sequence). The trim removed 0 bases at V and 2 bases at J, leaving 10 bases unmatched. The CDR3 is 17 amino acids. CDR3 residues: CSARDSWGRAAYNEQFF. CDR3 bases: TGCAGTGCTAGAGATTCTTGGGGGAGGGCGGCCTACAATGAGCAGTTCTTC.

The chain combines TRBV2 with TRBJ2-1; D call uncertain. In germline, CDR1 is SNHLY, CDR2 FYNNEI. The CDR3 length is 15 residues. V was shortened by 2 bases and J by 2 bases, with 10 bases between the two germline ends. The CDR3 region has the DNA TGTGCCAGCAGTGAAAGGGCAGACCCCTACAATGAGCAGTTCTTC. It is translated as CASSERADPYNEQFF. The variable domain in full, with the rest retrieved from reference TRBV2 and TRBJ2-1, is EPEVTQTPSHQVTQMGQEVILRCVPISNHLYFYWYRQILGQKVEFLVSFYNNEISEKSEIFDDQFSVERPDGSNFTLKIRSTKLEDSAMYFCASSERADPYNEQFFGPGTRLTVL.

This clonotype occurred many times. V is TRBV5-1 and J is TRBJ1-2; TRBD1 agrees at 8 bases. The CDR3 totals 15 residues. Germline CDR1 is SGHRS and CDR2 is YFSETQ. The V gene end was trimmed by 2 bases and the J gene end by 8 bases; junction bases not matched to a gene: 11. Here the CDR3 reads CASSLPGQDPRGYTF. CDR3 nucleotides: TGCGCCAGCAGCTTACCGGGACAGGACCCAAGGGGCTACACCTTC.

This clonotype was picked up many times. The V call is TRBV7-2, the J call TRBJ1-3, with D hard to call. The length of the CDR3 is 13 residues. Trimming took off 4 bases at V and 9 bases at J, with 13 bases between the two ends. The germline V gene encodes CDR1 SGHTA and CDR2 FQGNSA. The CDR3 spells CASSSGQGSTIYF. The CDR3 DNA reads as TGTGCCAGCAGCTCGGGCCAAGGGAGCACCATATATTTT. Full variable domain (rest looked up from reference TRBV7-2 and TRBJ1-3): GAGVSQSPSNKVTEKGKDVELRCDPISGHTALYWYRQSLGQGLEFLIYFQGNSAPDKSGLPSDRFSAERTGGSVSTLTIQRTQQEDSAVYLCASSSGQGSTIYFGEGSWLTVV.

This chain joins TRBV29-1 and TRBJ2-1; weak D call: TRBD1 (6 bases). This CDR3 has 17 amino acids. Germline CDR1 is SQVTM and CDR2 is ANQGSEA. Trimming left V 4 bases short and J 5 bases short, with 24 bases between. CDR3 amino acids: CSVVDLKGVPSDNEQFF. CDR3 in DNA: TGCAGCGTTGTAGATTTGAAGGGGGTACCCTCGGACAATGAGCAGTTCTTC.

This clonotype was seen ten or more times. The CDR3 spells CASSLTGTGMPPLHF. CDR3 sequence (DNA): TGCGCCAGCAGCTTAACCGGGACAGGGATGCCACCCCTCCACTTT. The J gene is TRBJ1-6, the V gene TRBV5-1; TRBD1 aligns across 9 bases. The junction had 8 bases not matched to a gene; V was cut back by 2 bases and J by 11 bases. The length of the CDR3 is 15 residues. Germline CDR1 is SGHRS and CDR2 is YFSETQ.

This clonotype was observed at least ten times. The chain employs TRBV20-1 and TRBJ2-3; 8 bases are a match to TRBD2. This CDR3 spans 15 amino acids. The germline V gene encodes CDR1 DFQATT and CDR2 SNEGSKA (reference sequence). V shed 1 base, J shed 1 base, and the junction held 4 bases outside the gene matches. The CDR3 sequence: CSARVSGGGTDTQYF. The CDR3 nucleotides read TGCAGTGCTAGAGTATCGGGGGGGGGCACAGATACGCAGTATTTT.

This clonotype appeared many times. The chain recombines TRBV6-2 or TRBV6-3 with TRBJ2-1, with 8 bases matching TRBD2. The CDR3 runs 17 residues. Germline V CDR1 and CDR2: MNHEY, SVGEGT. Germline trimming cut 0 bases from V and 4 bases from J; bases unmatched to any gene: 8. The CDR3 spells CASSYSPPRGVYNEQFF. CDR3 sequence (DNA): TGTGCCAGCAGTTACTCCCCCCCGCGGGGGGTTTACAATGAGCAGTTCTTC.

The chain combines TRBV4-3 with TRBJ2-7; D uncertain. The CDR3 totals 13 residues. Trimming stripped 2 bases from V and 4 bases from J, with 9 bases between. Germline V CDR1 and CDR2: LGHNA, YSLEER. This CDR3 reads CASSQKVGYEQYF. The CDR3 region has the DNA TGCGCCAGCAGCCAAAAGGTAGGGTACGAGCAGTACTTC.

This clonotype was counted at least ten times. The chain recombines TRBV29-1 with TRBJ1-1; D might be TRBD1 (6 bases). CDR3 size: 12 residues. The V gene's germline CDR1 is SQVTM and CDR2 ANQGSEA. The CDR3 region is CGGGQGDTEAFF. The CDR3 bases are TGCGGGGGGGGGCAGGGAGACACTGAAGCTTTCTTT.

The J gene is TRBJ1-4, the V gene TRBV12-3 or TRBV12-4; possible D gene TRBD1, 5 bases. V was pared by 2 bases and J by 14 bases, with 15 bases between. This CDR3 contains 13 residues. CDR3 coding DNA: TGTGCCAGCAGTTTAAAAGTTGGGACCGCGCTGTTTTTT. It is translated as CASSLKVGTALFF.

This clonotype has a count of ten or more. The rearrangement links TRBV5-1 to TRBJ1-1, with D unresolved. Trimming took off 1 base at V and 1 base at J, with 5 bases between the two ends. CDR3 length: 13 amino acids. Germline V gives CDR1 SGHRS, CDR2 YFSETQ. The CDR3 here is CASSLTENTEAFF. The CDR3 DNA sequence: TGCGCCAGCAGCTTGACAGAGAACACTGAAGCTTTCTTT. Full variable domain (remainder filled in from reference TRBV5-1 and TRBJ1-1): KAGVTQTPRYLIKTRGQQVTLSCSPISGHRSVSWYQQTPGQGLQFLFEYFSETQRNKGNFPGRFSGRQFSNSRSEMNVSTLELGDSALYLCASSLTENTEAFFGQGTRLTVV.

This clonotype was found many times. This chain connects TRBV7-9 to TRBJ2-7, with 7 nucleotides matching TRBD2. Trimming cost V 0 bases and J 4 bases; bases outside gene matches: 6. Germline CDR1 and CDR2: SEHNR and FQNEAQ (reference sequence). The CDR3 spans 15 residues. CDR3 nucleotide sequence: TGTGCCAGCAGCTTAGCGATCGGGGGGACTTACGAGCAGTACTTC. Amino acids: CASSLAIGGTYEQYF.

This clonotype showed up many times. J is TRBJ1-1 and V is TRBV9, with D unresolved. This CDR3 is built from 15 residues. Trimming pared 2 bases from V and 2 bases from J, leaving 13 bases between. CDR1 and CDR2 from the germline V gene are SGDLS and YYNGEE. The DNA for the CDR3 is TGTGCCAGCAGCGTTTCACCGGCAGATAACACTGAAGCTTTCTTT. The encoded protein is CASSVSPADNTEAFF.

Notes on this clonotype: The junction shows a germline mismatch at one end, possibly a read error. The chain employs TRBV27 and TRBJ2-3, with 8 bases aligning to TRBD1. CDR1 is MNHEY, CDR2 SMNVEV, per germline (reference sequence). There are 14 residues in the CDR3. The CDR3: CASMRDRRTDTQYF. The CDR3 DNA sequence: TGTGCCAGCATGCGGGACAGGCGCACAGATACACAGTATTTT.

This clonotype was seen many times. J is TRBJ1-1 and V is TRBV24-1; D call uncertain. CDR1 is KGHDR, CDR2 SFDVKD, per germline. Trimming took 3 bases from V and 0 from J, leaving 7 bases between them. The CDR3 extends over 14 amino acids. The CDR3 DNA is TGTGCCACCAGTGATGCTAGGGTGAACACTGAAGCTTTCTTT. It yields the protein CATSDARVNTEAFF.

This clonotype was found many times. The rearrangement uses TRBV10-3 and TRBJ2-7; 7 nucleotides line up with TRBD2. With V trimmed by 0 bases and J by 3 bases, 14 bases remained unmatched. Per germline, CDR1 ENHRY and CDR2 SYGVKD. The CDR3 sequence is 18 residues long. For the CDR3, the DNA is TGTGCCATCAGTGAGTCGGGGGATTCGGGACTACCATACTACGAGCAGTACTTC. The encoded protein is CAISESGDSGLPYYEQYF.

CDR3 residues: CASSFSGGAPETQYF. CDR3 sequence (DNA): TGCGCCAGCAGCTTCAGCGGGGGGGCTCCGGAGACCCAGTACTTC. The chain uses TRBV5-1 and TRBJ2-5; TRBD2 matches 10 bases. CDR3 length equals 15 residues. The junction had 6 bases not matched to a gene; V was cut back by 2 bases and J by 5 bases. The V gene's germline CDR1 is SGHRS and CDR2 YFSETQ.